This entry describes one TCR beta chain. Using its own MiXCR run on the RT-PCR reads, TCRdb lists one record per CDR3 protein. The table includes about 700,000 distinct CDR3 sequences, 13% to 15% detected once. V lost 1 base to trimming and J lost 2 bases, with 14 bases between them. The CDR3 loop spans 16 amino acids. Per germline, CDR1 LGHNA and CDR2 YSLEER. The sequence derives from a female donor in good health, serving as a healthy control. This chain links TRBV4-3 with TRBJ1-2; D perhaps matches TRBD1 (5 bases). The material sequenced was memory CD4+ T cells from blood. CDR3 region: CASSQGTGELNYGYTF. CDR3 nucleotide sequence: TGCGCCAGCAGCCAAGGTACAGGAGAACTCAACTATGGCTACACCTTC.